This T cell receptor beta chain was obtained from a study of control samples from healthy donors and cancer patients. The junction had 7 bases not matched to a gene; V was cut back by 5 bases and J by 0 bases. The CDR3 has 16 residues. Germline lookup yields CDR1 SGHNT and CDR2 YYREEE (reference sequence). The protocol was immunoSEQ multiplex PCR, while the TCRdb copy is restricted to in-frame clones and leaves out a portion. The table records around 75,000 clones, 85% to 95% of them present only once. The chain has TRBV5-4 and TRBJ2-3, with 9 bases that match TRBD2. Sequencing was performed on blood. The receptor was derived from an older woman in good health. CDR3 residues: CASRPGGTSSTDTQYF. The CDR3 DNA is TGTGCCAGCAGACCGGGGGGGACTAGCAGCACAGATACGCAGTATTTT.